Included here is one TCR beta chain sequence, with context. This clonotype was detected only a few times. Its specific antigen is unknown. No much larger clonotype is one base removed from it; base qualities were not supplied. Synthesis of TCR cDNA relied on 5'RACE template switching, a step that introduced a universal primer site along with unique molecular identifiers. cDNA synthesis was primed from both the TCR alpha and TCR beta constant segments. Libraries were amplified in two PCR steps, with sample barcodes and sequencing adapters added in the second step. Libraries were sequenced on Illumina HiSeq 2500 (2x100 bp) or NovaSeq (2x150 bp). Per the original workflow: Demultiplexing of reads and collapsing into UMI consensus sequences were performed with MIGEC, and V(D)J alignment was carried out with MiXCR. Vaccine-responding clonotypes were identified with edgeR using replicate PBMC samples, with FDR below 0.01 and a log2 fold change above 5 up to day 15 being required. Bulk clonotypes were assigned CD4 or CD8 identity according to which sequenced CD4 or CD8 repertoire held them at higher abundance. In-frame beta chains were kept once TCRdb had trimmed the public reads at Q25 with fastp and called clones with MiXCR. All rows with the same CDR3 protein become a single entry with the most common DNA and genes. These V and J calls derive from TCRdb rather than the authors' analysis. This sample has approximately 340,000 distinct CDR3 sequences in its table, and roughly 8.7% of those were observed once. In total, the top ten clones hold 15% to 20% of the sample.

CDR3 length: 16 amino acids, cysteine to phenylalanine. Of the read, only the CDR3 DNA is kept; its 48 bases are in frame from base 1. CDR1 SGHTA and CDR2 FQGNSA are derived from the germline V gene. V is pared back by 2 bases and J by 0 bases, with 10 bases lying between the germline termini. The data were obtained in a study of T cells after yellow fever vaccination (dated by TCRdb to between 2017 and 2020). In terms of the full investigation: The SMART-Seq v4 Ultra Low Input RNA kit was used to prepare libraries from fractions with low cell numbers. Two healthy male donors, one aged 18 to 29 and one aged 30 to 40 years, made up the cohort. Bulk PBMC replicates and cell subsets were isolated from blood drawn at multiple timepoints before and after both primary and secondary immunization. To track T-cell clones before and after primary and booster YFV17D yellow fever vaccination, bulk TCR alpha and beta repertoires were sequenced longitudinally.

Interpreted using the paper, the treatment or condition label stands for: live attenuated yellow fever vaccine strain. At each blood-draw timepoint, two biological replicates of bulk PBMCs were collected. PBMCs were isolated from peripheral blood using a standard Ficoll-Paque protocol. TriZol was used to extract RNA from bulk PBMCs, from CD4 and CD8 fractions, and from dextramer-positive and dextramer-negative fractions. The full study reports these points: A small share of clonotypes was detected in both CD4 and CD8 compartments, with the overlap likely arising from convergent recombination. Most clones expanded after primary vaccination were re-detected after the booster (96% of CD4 and 88% of CD8), suggesting broad memory maintenance. FACS-sorted repertoires could contain abundant contaminating clonotypes from the bulk population, so computational filtering was required. The secondary T-cell response was weaker than the primary response but faster, peaking on day 5 instead of day 15. Only a couple of donors were included in the study, so the extent to which the findings can be generalized is limited.

Sequencing was performed on PBMCs, taken on the day of the first yellow fever vaccination. The TCR originated in a man aged 18 to 30 who received the YFV17D yellow fever vaccine. This chain is built from TRBV7-2 and TRBJ2-2, and the D gene may be TRBD1, 6 bases matching. The CDR3 in this case is CASSLSSGANTGELFF. In nucleotides, the sequence is TGTGCCAGCAGCTTAAGCTCAGGGGCGAACACCGGGGAGCTGTTTTTT.